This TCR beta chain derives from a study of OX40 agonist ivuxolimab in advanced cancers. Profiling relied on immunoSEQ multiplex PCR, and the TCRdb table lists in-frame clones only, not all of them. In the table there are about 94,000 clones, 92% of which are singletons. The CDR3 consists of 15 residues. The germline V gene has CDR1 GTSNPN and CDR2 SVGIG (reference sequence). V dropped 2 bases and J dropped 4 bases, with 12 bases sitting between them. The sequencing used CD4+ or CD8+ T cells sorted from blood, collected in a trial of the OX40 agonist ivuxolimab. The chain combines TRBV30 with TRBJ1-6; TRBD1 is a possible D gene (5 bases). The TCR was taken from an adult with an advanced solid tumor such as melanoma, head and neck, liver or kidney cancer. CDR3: CAWSWGRGYNSPLHF. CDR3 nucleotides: TGTGCCTGGAGTTGGGGAAGGGGATATAATTCACCCCTCCACTTT. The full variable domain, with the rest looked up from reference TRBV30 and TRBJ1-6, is SQTIHQWPATLVQPVGSPLSLECTVEGTSNPNLYWYRQAAGRGLQLLFYSVGIGQISSEVPQNLSASRPQDRQFILSSKKLLLSDSGFYLCAWSWGRGYNSPLHFGNGTRLTVT.